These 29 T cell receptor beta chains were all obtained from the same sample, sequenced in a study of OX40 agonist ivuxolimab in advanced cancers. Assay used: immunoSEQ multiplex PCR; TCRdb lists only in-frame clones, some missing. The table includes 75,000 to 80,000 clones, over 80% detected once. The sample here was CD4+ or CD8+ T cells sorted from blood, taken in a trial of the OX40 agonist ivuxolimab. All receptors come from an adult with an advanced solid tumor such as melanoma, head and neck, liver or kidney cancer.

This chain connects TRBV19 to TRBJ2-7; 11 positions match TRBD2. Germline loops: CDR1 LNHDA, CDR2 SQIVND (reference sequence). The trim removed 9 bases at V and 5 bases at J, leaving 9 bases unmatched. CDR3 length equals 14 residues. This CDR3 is CASRSLAGGNEQYF. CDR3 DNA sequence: TGTGCCAGCCGTTCCTTAGCGGGGGGGAACGAGCAGTACTTC.

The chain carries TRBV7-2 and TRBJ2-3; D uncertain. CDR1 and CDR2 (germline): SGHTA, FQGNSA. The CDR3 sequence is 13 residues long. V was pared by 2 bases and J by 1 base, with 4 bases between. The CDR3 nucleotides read TGTGCCAGCAGCTTAACAGGCACAGATACGCAGTATTTT. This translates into CASSLTGTDTQYF.

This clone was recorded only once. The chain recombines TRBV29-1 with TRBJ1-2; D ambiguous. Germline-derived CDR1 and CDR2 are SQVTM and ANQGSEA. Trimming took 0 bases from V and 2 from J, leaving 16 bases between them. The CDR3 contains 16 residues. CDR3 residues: CSVEDRTAGRNYGYTF. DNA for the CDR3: TGCAGCGTTGAAGATCGAACGGCAGGCCGAAACTATGGCTACACCTTC.

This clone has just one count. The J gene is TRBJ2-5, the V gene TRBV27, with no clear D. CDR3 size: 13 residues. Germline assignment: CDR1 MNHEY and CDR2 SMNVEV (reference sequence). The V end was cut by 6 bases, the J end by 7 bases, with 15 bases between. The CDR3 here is CASSPRPDGTQYF. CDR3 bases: TGTGCCAGCAGCCCTAGGCCGGACGGGACCCAGTACTTC.

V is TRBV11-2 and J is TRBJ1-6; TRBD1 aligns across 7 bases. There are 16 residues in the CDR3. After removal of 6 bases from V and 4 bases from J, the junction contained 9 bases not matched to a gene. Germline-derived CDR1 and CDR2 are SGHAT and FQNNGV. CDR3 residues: CASRSFLQGYNSPLHF. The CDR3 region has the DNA TGTGCCAGCAGGTCCTTCCTACAGGGGTATAATTCACCCCTCCACTTT.

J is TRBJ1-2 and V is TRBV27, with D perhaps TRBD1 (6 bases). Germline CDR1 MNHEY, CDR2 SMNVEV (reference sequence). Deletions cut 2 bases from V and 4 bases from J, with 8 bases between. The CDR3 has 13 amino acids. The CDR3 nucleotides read TGTGCCAGCAGTTTAGGGGGCAGCTATGGCTACACCTTC. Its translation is CASSLGGSYGYTF.

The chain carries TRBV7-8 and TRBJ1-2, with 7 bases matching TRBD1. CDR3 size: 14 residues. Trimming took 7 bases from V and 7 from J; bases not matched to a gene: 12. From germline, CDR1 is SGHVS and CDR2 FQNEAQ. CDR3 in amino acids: CASTLTAGGGGYTF. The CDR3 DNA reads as TGTGCCAGCACCCTTACAGCAGGGGGGGGTGGCTACACCTTC.

The CDR3 DNA is TGTGCCAGCAGCTCCCAGGGAGGGAGGACAGATACGCAGTATTTT. This sequence encodes CASSSQGGRTDTQYF. The chain joins TRBV7-2 to TRBJ2-3; 7 nucleotides agree with TRBD2. This CDR3 spans 15 amino acids. V shed 4 bases and J 3 bases; nucleotides not matched to a gene: 7. Per germline, CDR1 SGHTA and CDR2 FQGNSA.

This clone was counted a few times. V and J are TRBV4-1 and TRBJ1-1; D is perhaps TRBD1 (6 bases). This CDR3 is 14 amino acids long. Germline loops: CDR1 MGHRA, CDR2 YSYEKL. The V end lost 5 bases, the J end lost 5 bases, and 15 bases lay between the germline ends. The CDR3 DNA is TGCGCCAGCAGCATGGGGGGGGCACAGACTGAAGCTTTCTTT. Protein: CASSMGGAQTEAFF.

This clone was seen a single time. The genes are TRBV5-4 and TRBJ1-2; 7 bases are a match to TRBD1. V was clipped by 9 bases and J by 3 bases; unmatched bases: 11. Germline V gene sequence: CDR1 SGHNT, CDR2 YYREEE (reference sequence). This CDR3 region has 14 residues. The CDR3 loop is CATRLETGHYGYTF. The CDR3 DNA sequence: TGTGCCACCCGGCTAGAGACAGGGCACTATGGCTACACCTTC. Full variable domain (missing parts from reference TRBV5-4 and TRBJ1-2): ETGVTQSPTHLIKTRGQQVTLRCSSQSGHNTVSWYQQALGQGPQFIFQYYREEENGRGNFPPRFSGLQFPNYSSELNVNALELDDSALYLCATRLETGHYGYTFGSGTRLTVV.

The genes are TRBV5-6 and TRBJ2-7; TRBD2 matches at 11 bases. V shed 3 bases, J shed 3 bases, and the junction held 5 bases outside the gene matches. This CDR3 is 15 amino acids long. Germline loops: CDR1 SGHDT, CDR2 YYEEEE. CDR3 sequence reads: CASSSPGLAVYEQYF. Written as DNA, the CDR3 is TGTGCCAGCAGCTCGCCGGGACTAGCGGTCTACGAGCAGTACTTC.

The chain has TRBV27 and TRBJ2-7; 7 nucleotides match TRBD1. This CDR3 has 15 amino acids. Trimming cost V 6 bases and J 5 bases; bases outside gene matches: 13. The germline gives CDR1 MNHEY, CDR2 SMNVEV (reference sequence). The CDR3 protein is CASRRGDRTIHEQYF. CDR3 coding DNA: TGTGCCAGCAGGAGAGGGGACAGAACTATCCACGAGCAGTACTTC.

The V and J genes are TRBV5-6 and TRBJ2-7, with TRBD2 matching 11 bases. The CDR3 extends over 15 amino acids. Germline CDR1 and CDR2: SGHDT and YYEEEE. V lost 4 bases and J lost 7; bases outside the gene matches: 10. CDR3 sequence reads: CASSPLAGGPREQYF. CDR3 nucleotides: TGTGCCAGCAGCCCGTTAGCGGGAGGGCCGAGAGAGCAGTACTTC.

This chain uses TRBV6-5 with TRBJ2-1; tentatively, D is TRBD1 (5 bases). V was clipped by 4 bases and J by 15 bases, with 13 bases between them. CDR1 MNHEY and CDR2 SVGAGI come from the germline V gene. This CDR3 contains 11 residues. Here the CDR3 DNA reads TGTGCCAGCAGTTCAGTATCAGGGTTGTTCTTC. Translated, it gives CASSSVSGLFF.

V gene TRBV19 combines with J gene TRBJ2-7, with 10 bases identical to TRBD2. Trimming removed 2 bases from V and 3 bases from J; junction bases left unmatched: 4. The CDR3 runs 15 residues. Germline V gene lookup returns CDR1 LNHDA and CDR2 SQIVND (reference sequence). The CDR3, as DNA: TGTGCCAGTAGTATAAGTCTAGCGGGAGTCTACGAGCAGTACTTC. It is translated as CASSISLAGVYEQYF.

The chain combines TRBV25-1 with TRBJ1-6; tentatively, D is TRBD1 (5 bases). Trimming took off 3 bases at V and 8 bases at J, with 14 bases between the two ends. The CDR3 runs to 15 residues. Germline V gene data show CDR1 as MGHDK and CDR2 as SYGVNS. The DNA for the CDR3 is TGTGCCAGCAGTGAGGTGGGGCCGCCCCATTCACCCCTCCACTTT. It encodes CASSEVGPPHSPLHF. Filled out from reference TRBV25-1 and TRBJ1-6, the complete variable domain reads EADIYQTPRYLVIGTGKKITLECSQTMGHDKMYWYQQDPGMELHLIHYSYGVNSTEKGDLSSESTVSRIRTEHFPLTLESARPSHTSQYLCASSEVGPPHSPLHFGNGTRLTVT.

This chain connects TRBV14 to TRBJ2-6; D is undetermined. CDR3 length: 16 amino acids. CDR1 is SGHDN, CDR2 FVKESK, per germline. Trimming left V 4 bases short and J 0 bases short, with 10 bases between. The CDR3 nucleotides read TGTGCCAGCAGCCCGTTCCAAGTCTCTGGGGCCAACGTCCTGACTTTC. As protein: CASSPFQVSGANVLTF. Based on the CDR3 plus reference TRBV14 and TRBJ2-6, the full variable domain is EAGVTQFPSHSVIEKGQTVTLRCDPISGHDNLYWYRRVMGKEIKFLLHFVKESKQDESGMPNNRFLAERTGGTYSTLKVQPAELEDSGVYFCASSPFQVSGANVLTFGAGSRLTVL.

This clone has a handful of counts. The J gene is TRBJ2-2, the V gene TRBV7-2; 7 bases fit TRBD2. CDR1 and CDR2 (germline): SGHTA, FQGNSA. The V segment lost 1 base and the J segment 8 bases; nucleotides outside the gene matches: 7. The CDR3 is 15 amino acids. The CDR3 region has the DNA TGTGCCAGCAGCTTAGAAAGCGGGAATATAGGGGAGCTGTTTTTT. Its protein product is CASSLESGNIGELFF.

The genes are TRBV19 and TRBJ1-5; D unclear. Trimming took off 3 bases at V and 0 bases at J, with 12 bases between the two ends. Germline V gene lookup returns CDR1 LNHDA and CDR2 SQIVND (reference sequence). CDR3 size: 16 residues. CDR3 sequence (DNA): TGTGCCAGTAGTATCGGGCTGGCATTTAGCAATCAGCCCCAGCATTTT. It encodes CASSIGLAFSNQPQHF.

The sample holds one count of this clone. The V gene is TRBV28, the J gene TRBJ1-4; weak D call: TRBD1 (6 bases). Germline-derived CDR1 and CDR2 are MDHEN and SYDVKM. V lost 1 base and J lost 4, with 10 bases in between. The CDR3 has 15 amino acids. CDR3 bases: TGTGCCAGCAGTTTATTACAGGGTGGTAATGAAAAACTGTTTTTT. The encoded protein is CASSLLQGGNEKLFF.

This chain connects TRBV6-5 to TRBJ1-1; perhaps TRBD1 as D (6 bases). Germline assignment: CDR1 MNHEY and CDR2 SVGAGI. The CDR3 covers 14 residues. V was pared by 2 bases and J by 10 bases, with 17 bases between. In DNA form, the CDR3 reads TGTGCCAGCAGTTACGTCGGACAGAACCAGAGAGCTTTCTTT. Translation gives CASSYVGQNQRAFF.

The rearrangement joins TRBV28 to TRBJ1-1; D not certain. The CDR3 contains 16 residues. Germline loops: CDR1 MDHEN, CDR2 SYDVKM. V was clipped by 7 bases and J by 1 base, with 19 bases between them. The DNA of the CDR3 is TGTGCCAGCACCACAAAGGCAATCCGGGGGAACACTGAAGCTTTCTTT. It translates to CASTTKAIRGNTEAFF.

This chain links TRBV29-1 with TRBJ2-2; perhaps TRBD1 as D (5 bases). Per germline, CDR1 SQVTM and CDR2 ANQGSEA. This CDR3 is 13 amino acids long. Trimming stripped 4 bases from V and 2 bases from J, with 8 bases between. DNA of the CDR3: TGCAGCGTTGGACAGCCAAACACCGGGGAGCTGTTTTTT. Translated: CSVGQPNTGELFF.

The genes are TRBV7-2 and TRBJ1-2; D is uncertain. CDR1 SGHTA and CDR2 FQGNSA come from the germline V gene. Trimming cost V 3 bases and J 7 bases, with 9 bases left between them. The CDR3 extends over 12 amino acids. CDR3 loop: CASSLGNSGYTF. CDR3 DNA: TGTGCCAGCAGCTTGGGGAATTCTGGCTACACCTTC.

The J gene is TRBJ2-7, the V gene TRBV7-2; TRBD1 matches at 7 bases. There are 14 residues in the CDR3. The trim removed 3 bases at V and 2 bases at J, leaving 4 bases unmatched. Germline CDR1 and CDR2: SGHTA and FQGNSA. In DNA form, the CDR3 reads TGTGCCAGCAGCTTCGGGACAGTGGCCTACGAGCAGTACTTC. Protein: CASSFGTVAYEQYF. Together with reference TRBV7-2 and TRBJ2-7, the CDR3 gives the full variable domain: GAGVSQSPSNKVTEKGKDVELRCDPISGHTALYWYRQSLGQGLEFLIYFQGNSAPDKSGLPSDRFSAERTGGSVSTLTIQRTQQEDSAVYLCASSFGTVAYEQYFGPGTRLTVT.

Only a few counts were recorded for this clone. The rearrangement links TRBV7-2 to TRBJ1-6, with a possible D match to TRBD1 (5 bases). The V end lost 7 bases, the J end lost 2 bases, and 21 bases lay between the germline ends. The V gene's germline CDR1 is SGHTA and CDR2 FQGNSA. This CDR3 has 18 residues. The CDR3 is CASTRRQDTRPYNSPLHF. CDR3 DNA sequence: TGTGCCAGCACCCGACGGCAGGACACCCGACCCTATAATTCACCCCTCCACTTT.

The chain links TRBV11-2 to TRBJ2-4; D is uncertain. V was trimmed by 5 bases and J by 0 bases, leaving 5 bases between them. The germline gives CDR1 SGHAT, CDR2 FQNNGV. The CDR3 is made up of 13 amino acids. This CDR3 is CASSGLAKNIQYF. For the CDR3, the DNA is TGTGCCAGCAGCGGTCTAGCCAAAAACATTCAGTACTTC.

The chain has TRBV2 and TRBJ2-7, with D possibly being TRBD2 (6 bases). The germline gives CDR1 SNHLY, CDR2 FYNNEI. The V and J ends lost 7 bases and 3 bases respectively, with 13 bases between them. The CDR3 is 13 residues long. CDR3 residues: CASTRERSYEQYF. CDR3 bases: TGTGCCAGCACACGGGAGAGAAGCTACGAGCAGTACTTC.

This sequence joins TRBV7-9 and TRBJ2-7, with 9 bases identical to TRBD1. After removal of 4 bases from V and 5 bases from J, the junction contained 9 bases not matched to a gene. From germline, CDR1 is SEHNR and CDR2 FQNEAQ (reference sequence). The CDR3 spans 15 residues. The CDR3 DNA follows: TGTGCCAGCAGCTCAATCCGGGACAGGGTCCACGAGCAGTACTTC. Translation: CASSSIRDRVHEQYF.